What follows are 6 T cell receptor beta chains derived from one specimen sequenced in a study of identical twins. TCRdb redid the calling of the 5' RACE reads with MiXCR, one entry per CDR3 protein. The sample shows some 1,600,000 distinct CDR3 sequences, around 29% of them seen only once. Sequenced material: cord blood. The receptors were gathered from a newborn girl in good health.

This clonotype has a handful of counts. This chain uses TRBV7-8 with TRBJ2-2; possibly TRBD1 for D (6 bases). Trimming took 5 bases from V and 6 from J, leaving 13 bases between them. There are 14 residues in the CDR3. Germline assignment: CDR1 SGHVS and CDR2 FQNEAQ. CDR3 bases: TGTGCCAGCAGCCCACCAACAGGGTCCGGGGAGCTGTTTTTT. It codes for CASSPPTGSGELFF. Based on the CDR3 plus reference TRBV7-8 and TRBJ2-2, the full variable domain is GAGVSQSPRYKVAKRGQDVALRCDPISGHVSLFWYQQALGQGPEFLTYFQNEAQLDKSGLPSDRFFAERPEGSVSTLKIQRTQQEDSAVYLCASSPPTGSGELFFGEGSRLTVL.

This clonotype was observed many times. The rearrangement links TRBV29-1 to TRBJ1-2; D not certain. This CDR3 has 11 residues. Germline V gene sequence: CDR1 SQVTM, CDR2 ANQGSEA. Trimming stripped 4 bases from V and 2 bases from J, with 5 bases between. The CDR3 spells CSVVANYGYTF. In DNA form, the CDR3 reads TGCAGCGTTGTTGCCAACTATGGCTACACCTTC.

At least ten counts were recorded for this clonotype. The rearrangement uses TRBV12-3 or TRBV12-4 and TRBJ2-5; D may be TRBD2 (5 bases). The CDR3 loop spans 13 amino acids. Trimming stripped 6 bases from V and 5 bases from J, with 13 bases between. CDR3 in amino acids: CASREARGETQYF. As DNA, the CDR3 is TGTGCCAGCAGAGAAGCTCGGGGTGAGACCCAGTACTTC.

For this clonotype: Given a much more abundant clone one base away, this may be a read error. This rearrangement joins TRBV10-3 to TRBJ2-7; D may be TRBD1 (6 bases). The CDR3 loop spans 16 amino acids. Germline CDR1 is ENHRY and CDR2 is SYGVKD. The CDR3: CAICESIGTFPYEQYF. For the CDR3, the DNA is TGTGCCATCTGTGAGTCGATTGGGACATTTCCCTACGAGCAGTACTTC.

This clonotype has a handful of counts. This chain joins TRBV21-1 and TRBJ2-2; the D call in the table, TRBD2, was not verified against the DNA. TRBV21-1 is assigned pseudogene status. This CDR3 region has 17 residues. CDR3 nucleotides: TGTGCCAGCAGCAAAGAGTTTGCGGGAGGGGACACCGGGGAGCTGTTTTTT. Encoded protein: CASSKEFAGGDTGELFF.

This clonotype was counted between two and nine times. This rearrangement joins TRBV6-6 to TRBJ2-7, with D tentatively TRBD1 (6 bases). Trimming removed 2 bases from V and 1 base from J, with 15 bases in between. The length of the CDR3 is 16 residues. Germline lookup yields CDR1 MNHNY and CDR2 SVGAGI (reference sequence). CDR3 sequence reads: CASSYADSSGSYEQYF. As DNA, the CDR3 is TGTGCCAGCAGTTACGCGGACAGTTCGGGTTCCTACGAGCAGTACTTC.